This T cell receptor (beta chain) emerged from a study of T cell changes during pregnancy in multiple sclerosis (dated by TCRdb to the late 2010s). For the wider study: The study examined how the T cell repertoire changed over the course of pregnancy in women with multiple sclerosis.

V has 5 bases trimmed and J has 7 bases trimmed; junction bases matching no gene number 3. From a lookup of the germline V gene, CDR1 and CDR2 are SGHVS and FQNEAQ. The CDR3 starts with the cysteine, ends with the phenylalanine, and has 12 residues. CDR3 DNA only is kept here, 36 bases in frame from base 1. Libraries were built with the immunoSEQ multiplex PCR assay. This is the immuneACCESS table as TCRdb keeps it, with only in-frame sequences that have V and J called. A part of the clones is gone; compared with another copy, unresolved V genes explain less than half, and the rest is unexplained. In this sample the table shows some 100,000 clones, around 90% of which occur a single time. The ten largest clones take up 3% to 3.5% of the sample. On this clone itself: The clone's antigen remains unknown. The input lacks base qualities; no much larger clone sits a single base away.

This sample comprised peripheral blood, obtained in the second trimester of pregnancy. The chain links TRBV7-8 with TRBJ1-2; TRBD1 lines up with 8 middle nucleotides. The TCR sequence derives from a female donor with multiple sclerosis, enrolled in a pregnancy study. The sequence in DNA is TGTGCCAGCAGCCGAGGACAGGGTGGCTACACCTTC. It specifies CASSRGQGGYTF.